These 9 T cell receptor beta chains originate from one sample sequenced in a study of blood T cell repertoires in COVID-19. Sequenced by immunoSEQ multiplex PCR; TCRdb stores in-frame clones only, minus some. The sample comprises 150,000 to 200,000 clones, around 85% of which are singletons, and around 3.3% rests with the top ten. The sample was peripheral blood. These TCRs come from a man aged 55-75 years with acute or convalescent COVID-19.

CDR3 loop: CASSLGTDTGELFF. Written as DNA, the CDR3 is TGTGCCAGCTCACTCGGGACAGACACCGGGGAGCTGTTTTTT. The V gene is TRBV18, the J gene TRBJ2-2, with 7 bases aligning to TRBD1. CDR3 length: 14 residues. The V gene end was trimmed by 4 bases and the J gene end by 3 bases; junction bases not matched to a gene: 2. Germline values: CDR1 KGHSH, CDR2 LQKENI.

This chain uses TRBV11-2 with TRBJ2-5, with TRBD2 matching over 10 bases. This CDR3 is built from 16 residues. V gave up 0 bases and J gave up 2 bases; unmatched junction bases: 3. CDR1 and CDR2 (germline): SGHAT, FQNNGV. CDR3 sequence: CASSLEIAGGQETQYF. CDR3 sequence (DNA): TGTGCCAGCAGCTTAGAAATAGCGGGAGGACAAGAGACCCAGTACTTC.

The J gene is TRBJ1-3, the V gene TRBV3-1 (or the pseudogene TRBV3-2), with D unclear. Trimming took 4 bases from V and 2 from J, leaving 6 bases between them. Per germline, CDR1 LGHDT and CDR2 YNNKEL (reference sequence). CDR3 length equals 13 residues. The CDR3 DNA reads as TGTGCCAGCAGCCCCGGAGCTGGAAACACCATATATTTT. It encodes CASSPGAGNTIYF.

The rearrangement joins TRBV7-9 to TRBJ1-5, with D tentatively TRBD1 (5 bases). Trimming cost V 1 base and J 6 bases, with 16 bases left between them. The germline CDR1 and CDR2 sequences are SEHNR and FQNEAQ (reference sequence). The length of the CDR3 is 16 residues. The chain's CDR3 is CASSLELSQGGQPQHF. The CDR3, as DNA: TGTGCCAGCAGCTTAGAACTCTCGCAGGGCGGTCAGCCCCAGCATTTT. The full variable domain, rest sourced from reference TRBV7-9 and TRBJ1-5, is DTGVSQNPRHKITKRGQNVTFRCDPISEHNRLYWYRQTLGQGPEFLTYFQNEAQLEKSRLLSDRFSAERPKGSFSTLEIQRTEQGDSAMYLCASSLELSQGGQPQHFGDGTRLSIL.

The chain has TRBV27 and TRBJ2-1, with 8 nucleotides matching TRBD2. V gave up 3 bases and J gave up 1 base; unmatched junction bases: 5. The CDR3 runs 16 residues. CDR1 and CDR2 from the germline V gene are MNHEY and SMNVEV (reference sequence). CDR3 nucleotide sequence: TGTGCCAGCAGTTTTAAGCGGGAGAGTTCCTACAATGAGCAGTTCTTC. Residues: CASSFKRESSYNEQFF.

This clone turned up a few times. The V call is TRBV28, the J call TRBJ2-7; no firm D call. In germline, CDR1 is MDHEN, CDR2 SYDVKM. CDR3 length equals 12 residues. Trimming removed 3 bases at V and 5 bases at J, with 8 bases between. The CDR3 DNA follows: TGTGCCAGCAGTTTTGGCAGTAACGAGCAGTACTTC. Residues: CASSFGSNEQYF.

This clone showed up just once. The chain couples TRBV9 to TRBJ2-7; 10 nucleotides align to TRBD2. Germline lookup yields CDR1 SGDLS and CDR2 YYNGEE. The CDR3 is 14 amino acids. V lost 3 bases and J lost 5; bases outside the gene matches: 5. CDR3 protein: CASSASGRGNEQYF. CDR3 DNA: TGTGCCAGCAGCGCAAGCGGGAGGGGCAACGAGCAGTACTTC.

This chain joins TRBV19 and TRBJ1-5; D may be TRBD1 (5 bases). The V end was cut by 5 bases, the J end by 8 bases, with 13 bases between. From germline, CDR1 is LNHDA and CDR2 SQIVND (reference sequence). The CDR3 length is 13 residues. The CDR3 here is CASSEGLWEPQHF. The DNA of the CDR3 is TGTGCCAGTAGTGAGGGACTCTGGGAGCCCCAGCATTTT.

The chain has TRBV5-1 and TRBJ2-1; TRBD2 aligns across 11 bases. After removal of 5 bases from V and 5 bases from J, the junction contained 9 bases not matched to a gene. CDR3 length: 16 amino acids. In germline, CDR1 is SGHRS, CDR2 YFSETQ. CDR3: CASSSGRASGNNEQFF. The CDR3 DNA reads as TGCGCCAGCAGTAGCGGGAGGGCCTCTGGGAACAATGAGCAGTTCTTC.